Described below is a single TCR beta chain sequence and its context. One entry per CDR3 protein results from TCRdb running MiXCR on the 5' RACE reads. The sample lists some 60,000 distinct CDR3 sequences; less than 9.5% were seen once. The sample originates from a study of early T cells in non-severe SARS-CoV-2 infection. Study overall: RNA in bulk from unsorted whole blood was sequenced, and chains were unpaired.

The length of the CDR3 is 14 residues. From germline, CDR1 is SGHVS and CDR2 FQNEAQ. Trimming cost V 3 bases and J 1 base, with 9 bases left between them. This TCR was recovered from an adult who was a healthcare worker with PCR-confirmed SARS-CoV-2 infection or an uninfected control (not recorded which). This rearrangement joins TRBV7-8 to TRBJ1-1, with D possibly matching TRBD1 (5 bases). What was sequenced was whole blood. Here the CDR3 DNA reads TGTGCCAGCAGCTTGGGGGATACGAACACTGAAGCTTTCTTT. Residues: CASSLGDTNTEAFF.